This T cell receptor (beta chain) originates from a study of CD8+ T cells in alopecia areata. In its sample, this clone was seen a few times. Treatment indicated: oral pan-JAK inhibitor, 5-10 mg twice daily. Punch biopsies of lesional scalp, plus peripheral blood, were taken from alopecia areata patients. The CDR3 loop spans 14 amino acids. Germline V CDR1 and CDR2: SGHRS, YFSETQ. V was trimmed by 0 bases and J by 3 bases, leaving 7 bases between them. Extracted from the samples, RNA was reverse transcribed into cDNA to serve as the sequencing template. Some clones are missing from TCRdb's copy, which holds only in-frame ones; the method was immunoSEQ multiplex PCR. The sample includes some 58,000 clones, 35% to 55% of them seen just once.

The chain recombines TRBV5-1 with TRBJ2-1; D might be TRBD2 (6 bases). The sequences come from CD8+ T cells sorted from blood, collected at approximately week 36, from a patient treated with tofacitinib. This sequence was found in a human donor with alopecia areata. The CDR3 reads CASSLVGGYNEQFF. The CDR3 nucleotides are TGCGCCAGCAGCTTGGTGGGAGGCTACAATGAGCAGTTCTTC.